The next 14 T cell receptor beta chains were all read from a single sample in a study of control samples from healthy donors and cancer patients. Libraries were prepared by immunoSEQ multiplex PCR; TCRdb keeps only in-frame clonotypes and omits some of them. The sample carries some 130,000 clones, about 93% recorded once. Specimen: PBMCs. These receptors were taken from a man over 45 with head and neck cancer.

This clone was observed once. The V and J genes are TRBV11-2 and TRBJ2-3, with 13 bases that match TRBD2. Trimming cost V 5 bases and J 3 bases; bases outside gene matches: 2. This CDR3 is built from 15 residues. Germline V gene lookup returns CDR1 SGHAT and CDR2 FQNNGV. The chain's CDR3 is CASSRGLAGTDTQYF. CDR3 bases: TGTGCCAGCAGCCGGGGACTAGCGGGGACAGATACGCAGTATTTT.

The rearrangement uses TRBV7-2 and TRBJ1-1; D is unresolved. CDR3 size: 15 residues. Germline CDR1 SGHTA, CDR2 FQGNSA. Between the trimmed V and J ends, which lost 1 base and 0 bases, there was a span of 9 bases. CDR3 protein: CASSLVGPLNTEAFF. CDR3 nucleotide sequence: TGTGCCAGCAGCTTAGTCGGCCCCTTGAACACTGAAGCTTTCTTT.

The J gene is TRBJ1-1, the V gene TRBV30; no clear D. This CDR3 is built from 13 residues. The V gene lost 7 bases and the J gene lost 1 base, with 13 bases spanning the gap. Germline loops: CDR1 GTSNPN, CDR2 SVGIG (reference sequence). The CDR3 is CASLGRSNTEAFF. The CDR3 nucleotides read TGTGCCTCCCTCGGCAGGTCGAACACTGAAGCTTTCTTT.

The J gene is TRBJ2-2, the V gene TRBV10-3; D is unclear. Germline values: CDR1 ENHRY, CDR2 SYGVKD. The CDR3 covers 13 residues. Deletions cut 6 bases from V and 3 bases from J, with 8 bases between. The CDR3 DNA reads TGTGCCATCAGCGACGGGCACACCGGGGAGCTGTTTTTT. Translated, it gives CAISDGHTGELFF.

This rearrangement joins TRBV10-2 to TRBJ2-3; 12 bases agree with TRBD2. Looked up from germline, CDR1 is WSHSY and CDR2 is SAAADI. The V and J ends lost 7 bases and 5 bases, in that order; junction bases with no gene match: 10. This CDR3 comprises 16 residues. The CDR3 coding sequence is TGCGCCAGCACCGAGTGGGGGACTAGCGGGCAAGATACGCAGTATTTT. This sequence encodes CASTEWGTSGQDTQYF.

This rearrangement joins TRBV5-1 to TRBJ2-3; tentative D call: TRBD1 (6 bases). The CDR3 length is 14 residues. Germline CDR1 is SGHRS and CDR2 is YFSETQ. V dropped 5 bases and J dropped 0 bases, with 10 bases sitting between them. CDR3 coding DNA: TGCGCCAGCAGAGGACAGCAAAGCACAGATACGCAGTATTTT. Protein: CASRGQQSTDTQYF.

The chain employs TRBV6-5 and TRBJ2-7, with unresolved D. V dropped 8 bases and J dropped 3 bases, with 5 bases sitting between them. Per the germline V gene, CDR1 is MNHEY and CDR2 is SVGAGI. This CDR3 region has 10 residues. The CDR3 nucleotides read TGTGCCAGCGGCCACTACGAGCAGTACTTC. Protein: CASGHYEQYF.

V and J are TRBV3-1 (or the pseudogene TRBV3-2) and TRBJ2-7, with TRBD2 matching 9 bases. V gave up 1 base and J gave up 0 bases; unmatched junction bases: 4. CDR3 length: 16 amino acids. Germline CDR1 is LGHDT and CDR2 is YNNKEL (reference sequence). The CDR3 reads CASSQVLAGFSYEQYF. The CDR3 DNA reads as TGTGCCAGCAGCCAAGTCCTAGCGGGGTTCTCCTACGAGCAGTACTTC.

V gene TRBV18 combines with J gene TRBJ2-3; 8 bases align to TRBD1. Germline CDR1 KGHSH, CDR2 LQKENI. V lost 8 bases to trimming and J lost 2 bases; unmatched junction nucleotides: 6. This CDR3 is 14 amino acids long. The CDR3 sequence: CASGYRGSTDTQYF. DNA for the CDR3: TGTGCCAGCGGATACAGGGGGTCCACAGATACGCAGTATTTT. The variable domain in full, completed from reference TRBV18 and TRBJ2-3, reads NAGVMQNPRHLVRRRGQEARLRCSPMKGHSHVYWYRQLPEEGLKFMVYLQKENIIDESGMPKERFSAEFPKEGPSILRIQQVVRGDSAAYFCASGYRGSTDTQYFGPGTRLTVL.

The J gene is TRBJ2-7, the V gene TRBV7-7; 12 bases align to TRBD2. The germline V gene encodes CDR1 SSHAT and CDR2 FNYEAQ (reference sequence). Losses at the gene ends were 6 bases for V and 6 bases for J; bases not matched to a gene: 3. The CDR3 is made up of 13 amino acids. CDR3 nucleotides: TGTGCCAGCAGTCTGACTAGCGGGGGCGAGCAGTACTTC. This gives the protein CASSLTSGGEQYF.

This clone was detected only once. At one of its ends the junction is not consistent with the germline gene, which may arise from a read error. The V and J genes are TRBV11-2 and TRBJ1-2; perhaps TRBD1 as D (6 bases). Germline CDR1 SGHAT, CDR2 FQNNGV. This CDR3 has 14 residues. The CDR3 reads CASSPGHSNYGHTF. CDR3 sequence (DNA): TGTGCCAGCAGCCCGGGACACTCTAACTATGGCCACACCTTC.

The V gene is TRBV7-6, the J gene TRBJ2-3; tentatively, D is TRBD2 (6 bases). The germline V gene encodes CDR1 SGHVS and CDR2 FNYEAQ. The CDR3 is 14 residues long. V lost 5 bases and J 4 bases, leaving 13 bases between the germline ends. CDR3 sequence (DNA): TGTGCCAGCAGCCTCGGACTACCACCAGATACGCAGTATTTT. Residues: CASSLGLPPDTQYF.

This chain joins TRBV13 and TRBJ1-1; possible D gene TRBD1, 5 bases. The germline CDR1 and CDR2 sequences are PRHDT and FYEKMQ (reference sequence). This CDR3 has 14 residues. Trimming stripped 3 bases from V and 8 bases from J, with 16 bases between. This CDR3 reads CASSLGRGAEEAFF. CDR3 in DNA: TGTGCCAGCAGCTTGGGGAGGGGCGCCGAGGAAGCTTTCTTT. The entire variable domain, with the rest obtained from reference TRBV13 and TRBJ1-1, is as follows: AAGVIQSPRHLIKEKRETATLKCYPIPRHDTVYWYQQGPGQDPQFLISFYEKMQSDKGSIPDRFSAQQFSDYHSELNMSSLELGDSALYFCASSLGRGAEEAFFGQGTRLTVV.

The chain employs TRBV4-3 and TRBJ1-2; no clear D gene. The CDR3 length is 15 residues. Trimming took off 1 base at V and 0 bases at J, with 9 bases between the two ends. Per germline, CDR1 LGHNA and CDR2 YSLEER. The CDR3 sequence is CASSQGDGANYGYTF. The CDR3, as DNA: TGCGCCAGCAGCCAAGGAGACGGCGCTAACTATGGCTACACCTTC.